The table lists the clone carrying this TCR beta chain with many counts. In terms of age and location, participants ranged from roughly 18 to 100 years and lived in about two dozen US areas. This specimen comes from a study of blood T cell repertoires in COVID-19. Whole-study context: The origin of the acute and convalescent COVID-19 samples was the United States, Italy and Spain.

Trimming took off 2 bases at V and 2 bases at J, with 10 bases between the two ends. The CDR3 contains 16 residues. Germline-derived CDR1 and CDR2 are LGHNA and YSLEER. Sequenced by immunoSEQ multiplex PCR; TCRdb stores in-frame clones only, minus some. The table includes 200,000 to 250,000 clones, around 86% detected once. This clonotype was sampled from a woman aged 45-60 years with acute COVID-19. V is TRBV4-3 and J is TRBJ2-6, with D maybe TRBD1 (5 bases). Sequencing was carried out using PBMCs or T cells enriched from blood (not recorded which). The CDR3, as DNA: TGCGCCAGCAGCCAAAAAACAGGAACTGGGGCCAACGTCCTGACTTTC. Its translation is CASSQKTGTGANVLTF.